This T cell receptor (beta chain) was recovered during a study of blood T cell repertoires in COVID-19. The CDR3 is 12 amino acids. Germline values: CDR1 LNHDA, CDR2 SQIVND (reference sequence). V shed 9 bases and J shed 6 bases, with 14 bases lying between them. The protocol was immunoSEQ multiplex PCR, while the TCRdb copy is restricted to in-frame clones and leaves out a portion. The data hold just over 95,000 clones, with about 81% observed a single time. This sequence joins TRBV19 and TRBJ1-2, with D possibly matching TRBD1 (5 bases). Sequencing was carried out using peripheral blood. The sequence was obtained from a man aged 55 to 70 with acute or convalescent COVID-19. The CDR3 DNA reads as TGTGCCAGCCTTCAGGGAAACGATGGCTACACCTTC. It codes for CASLQGNDGYTF. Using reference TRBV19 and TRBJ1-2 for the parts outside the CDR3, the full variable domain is DGGITQSPKYLFRKEGQNVTLSCEQNLNHDAMYWYRQDPGQGLRLIYYSQIVNDFQKGDIAEGYSVSREKKESFPLTVTSAQKNPTAFYLCASLQGNDGYTFGSGTRLTVV.